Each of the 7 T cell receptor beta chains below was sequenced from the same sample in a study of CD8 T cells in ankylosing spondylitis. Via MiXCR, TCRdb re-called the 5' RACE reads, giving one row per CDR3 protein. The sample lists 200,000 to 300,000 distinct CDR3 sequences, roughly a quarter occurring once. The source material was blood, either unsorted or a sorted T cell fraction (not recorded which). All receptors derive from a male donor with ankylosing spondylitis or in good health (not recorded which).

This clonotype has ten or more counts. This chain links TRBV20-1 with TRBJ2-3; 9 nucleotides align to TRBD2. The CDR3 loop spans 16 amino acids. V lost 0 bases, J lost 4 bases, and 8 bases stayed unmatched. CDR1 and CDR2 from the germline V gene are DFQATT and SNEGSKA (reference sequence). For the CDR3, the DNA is TGCAGTGCTAGAGATCCCGGGACTAGCCTTGCAGATACGCAGTATTTT. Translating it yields CSARDPGTSLADTQYF.

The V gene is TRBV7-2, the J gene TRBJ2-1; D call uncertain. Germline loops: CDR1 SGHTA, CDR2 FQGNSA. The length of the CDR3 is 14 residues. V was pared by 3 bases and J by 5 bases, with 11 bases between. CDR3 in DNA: TGTGCCAGCAGCTTTTACGTGGGGAACAATGAGCAGTTCTTC. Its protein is CASSFYVGNNEQFF.

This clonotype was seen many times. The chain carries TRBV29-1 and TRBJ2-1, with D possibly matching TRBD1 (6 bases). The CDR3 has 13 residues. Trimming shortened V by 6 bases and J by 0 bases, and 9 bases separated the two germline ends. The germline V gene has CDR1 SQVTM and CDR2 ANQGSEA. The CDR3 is CSVGQYSYNEQFF. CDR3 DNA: TGCAGCGTAGGACAGTACTCCTACAATGAGCAGTTCTTC.

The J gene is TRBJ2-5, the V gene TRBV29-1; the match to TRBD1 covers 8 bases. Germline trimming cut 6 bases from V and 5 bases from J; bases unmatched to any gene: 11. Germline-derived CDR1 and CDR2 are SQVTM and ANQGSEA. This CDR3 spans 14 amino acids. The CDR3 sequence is CSVLGGQGGETQYF. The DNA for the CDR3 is TGCAGCGTCTTGGGTGGACAGGGCGGGGAGACCCAGTACTTC.

The CDR3 region is CASSWKDRPYEQYF. CDR3 sequence (DNA): TGTGCCAGCTCCTGGAAGGACAGGCCGTACGAGCAGTACTTC. V is TRBV28 and J is TRBJ2-7; 7 bases agree with TRBD1. Trimming cost V 8 bases and J 4 bases; bases outside gene matches: 11. The CDR3 is made up of 14 amino acids. Germline V gene sequence: CDR1 MDHEN, CDR2 SYDVKM.

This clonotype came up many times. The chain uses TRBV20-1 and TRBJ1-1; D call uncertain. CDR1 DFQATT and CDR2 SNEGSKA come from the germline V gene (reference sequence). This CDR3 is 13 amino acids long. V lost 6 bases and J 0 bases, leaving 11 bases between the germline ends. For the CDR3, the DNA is TGCAGTGCCAAAGAACACCTGAACACTGAAGCTTTCTTT. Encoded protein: CSAKEHLNTEAFF.

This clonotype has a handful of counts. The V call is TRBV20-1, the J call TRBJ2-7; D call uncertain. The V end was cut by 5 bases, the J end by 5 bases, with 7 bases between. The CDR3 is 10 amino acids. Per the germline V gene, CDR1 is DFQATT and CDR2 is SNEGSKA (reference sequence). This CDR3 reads CSAFINEQYF. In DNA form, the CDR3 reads TGCAGTGCTTTTATAAACGAGCAGTACTTC.